This T cell receptor (beta chain) derives from a study of CD8 T cells in ankylosing spondylitis. This clonotype has only a few counts. Antigen: not known. Study conclusions and caveats: Peripheral blood held disease-linked clones only at relatively low frequency, and these were CD8+.

V shed 3 bases and J 5 bases; nucleotides not matched to a gene: 14. Germline V gene data show CDR1 as DFQATT and CDR2 as SNEGSKA (reference sequence). This CDR3 region has 16 residues. Researchers built TCR beta libraries using quantitative 5'-RACE with molecular barcodes. Each CDR3 protein gets one entry after TCRdb re-called the 5' RACE reads with MiXCR. Among over 200,000 distinct CDR3 sequences listed, about 10% were seen once. Sequenced input: blood, either unsorted or a sorted T cell fraction (not recorded which). The clonotype comes from a male donor with ankylosing spondylitis or in good health (not recorded which). This chain uses TRBV20-1 with TRBJ2-7, with TRBD2 matching over 9 bases. CDR3 sequence: CSARDSKRGALNEQYF. In nucleotides, the CDR3 is TGCAGTGCTAGGGACTCTAAGCGGGGGGCATTGAACGAGCAGTACTTC.